Below are 20 T cell receptor beta chains sequenced from a single sample in a study of OX40 agonist ivuxolimab in advanced cancers. Clones were sequenced by immunoSEQ multiplex PCR, and TCRdb holds only the in-frame ones, with some missing. Here the sample spans tens of thousands of clones, 90% being singletons. Sequenced material: CD4+ or CD8+ T cells sorted from blood, taken in a trial of the OX40 agonist ivuxolimab. These receptors originate from an adult with an advanced solid tumor such as melanoma, head and neck, liver or kidney cancer.

The CDR3 sequence is CAWRPGTSGYICEQFF. The CDR3 DNA is TGTGCCTGGAGGCCTGGGACTAGCGGGTATATCTGTGAGCAGTTCTTC. This rearrangement joins TRBV30 to TRBJ2-1; the match to TRBD2 covers 12 bases. The V and J ends lost 3 bases and 9 bases, in that order; junction bases with no gene match: 12. The CDR3 is 16 amino acids. The germline V gene has CDR1 GTSNPN and CDR2 SVGIG (reference sequence).

The CDR3 reads CASSRGLAAYNEQFF. DNA of the CDR3: TGTGCCAGCAGCCGGGGACTAGCGGCCTACAATGAGCAGTTCTTC. The chain employs TRBV14 and TRBJ2-1; 11 bases fit TRBD2. This CDR3 contains 15 residues. V was pared by 4 bases and J by 2 bases, with 1 base of the junction left unmatched. From germline, CDR1 is SGHDN and CDR2 FVKESK.

The chain recombines TRBV6-5 with TRBJ2-1; 8 bases agree with TRBD1. The CDR3 runs to 14 residues. J gave up 6 bases and V 6 bases, and 7 bases lay outside the gene matches. The germline CDR1 and CDR2 sequences are MNHEY and SVGAGI. The CDR3 bases are TGTGCCAGCAGCCGCGGACAGGGCCCCAATGAGCAGTTCTTC. Residues: CASSRGQGPNEQFF.

This chain joins TRBV10-3 and TRBJ2-7; 10 nucleotides match TRBD2. Germline loops: CDR1 ENHRY, CDR2 SYGVKD. V lost 3 bases, J lost 5 bases, and 4 bases stayed unmatched. This CDR3 has 14 residues. As DNA, the CDR3 is TGTGCCATCAGTGAAGGGACTAGCGCCCACGAGCAGTACTTC. This codes for CAISEGTSAHEQYF.

This chain joins TRBV5-1 and TRBJ2-3, with D perhaps being TRBD1 or TRBD2 (5 bases each). CDR1 SGHRS and CDR2 YFSETQ come from the germline V gene. V was trimmed by 0 bases and J by 0 bases, leaving 11 bases between them. This CDR3 spans 16 amino acids. This CDR3 reads CASSLGGTPSTDTQYF. CDR3 in DNA: TGCGCCAGCAGCTTGGGAGGGACCCCGAGCACAGATACGCAGTATTTT.

The chain joins TRBV7-2 to TRBJ2-1, with 7 bases that match TRBD2. V dropped 2 bases and J dropped 6; count of bases not matched to a gene: 10. The CDR3 is 16 residues long. Germline-derived CDR1 and CDR2 are SGHTA and FQGNSA. The CDR3 loop reads CASSLRPAGRGNEQFF. CDR3 DNA sequence: TGTGCCAGCAGCTTACGCCCAGCGGGGAGGGGCAATGAGCAGTTCTTC.

The chain couples TRBV19 to TRBJ1-1; D perhaps matches TRBD1 (5 bases). Trimming pared 1 base from V and 8 bases from J, leaving 8 bases between. CDR3 length: 12 amino acids. Per the germline V gene, CDR1 is LNHDA and CDR2 is SQIVND (reference sequence). The chain's CDR3 is CASSIGAGEAFF. The CDR3 nucleotides are TGTGCCAGTAGTATAGGCGCAGGGGAAGCTTTCTTT.

This chain uses TRBV6-1 with TRBJ1-5, with a tentative D call TRBD1 (5 bases). Trimming stripped 3 bases from V and 4 bases from J, with 10 bases between. The length of the CDR3 is 14 residues. CDR1 and CDR2 (germline): MNHNS, SASEGT. In DNA form, the CDR3 reads TGTGCCAGCAGTGACAGGGCCCAAAATCAGCCCCAGCATTTT. This translates into CASSDRAQNQPQHF.

The chain has TRBV6-4 and TRBJ2-2, with 8 bases lining up with TRBD2. CDR1 is MRHNA, CDR2 SNTAGT, per germline. The ends lost 5 bases at V and 5 bases at J; junction bases unmatched: 4. The CDR3 is made up of 14 amino acids. CDR3 coding DNA: TGTGCCAGCAGTTTGGAGCGGGAGACCGGGGAGCTGTTTTTT. This sequence encodes CASSLERETGELFF.

The chain couples TRBV15 to TRBJ2-1; D possibly corresponds to TRBD2 (6 bases). Germline loops: CDR1 LNHNV, CDR2 YYDKDF (reference sequence). Trimming removed 5 bases from V and 11 bases from J, with 22 bases in between. The CDR3 runs 15 residues. CDR3 sequence (DNA): TGTGCCACCAGCGCAGGCGTGGAGGGCGGCAGAAAGCAGTTCTTC. Translating it yields CATSAGVEGGRKQFF.

The chain combines TRBV5-1 with TRBJ1-4; the match to TRBD1 covers 8 bases. The J segment lost 5 bases and the V segment lost 4 bases, leaving 7 bases of the junction unmatched. CDR3 size: 15 residues. Germline CDR1 is SGHRS and CDR2 is YFSETQ. CDR3 nucleotide sequence: TGCGCCAGCAGCCTAGACAGGGGTGGGAATGAAAAACTGTTTTTT. The encoded protein is CASSLDRGGNEKLFF.

The chain combines TRBV4-3 with TRBJ2-1, with 14 nucleotides matching TRBD2. CDR3 length: 18 residues. Germline loops: CDR1 LGHNA, CDR2 YSLEER. V shed 2 bases, J shed 4 bases, and the junction held 7 bases outside the gene matches. The CDR3 loop reads CASSQSFGTSGRYNEQFF. The CDR3, as DNA: TGCGCCAGCAGCCAATCCTTCGGGACTAGCGGGAGATACAATGAGCAGTTCTTC.

Points on this clone: Germline and junction disagree at one end, which may indicate a read error. The rearrangement links TRBV27 to TRBJ2-7; D assignment may be TRBD1 or TRBD2 (5 bases each). The CDR3 totals 13 residues. The germline V gene has CDR1 MNHEY and CDR2 SMNVEV (reference sequence). CDR3 amino acids: CASSLWGNYEQYF. The CDR3 coding sequence is TGTGCCAGCAGCTTATGGGGGAACTACGAGCAGTACTTC.

This chain uses TRBV7-9 with TRBJ2-3, with no clear D. V was clipped by 5 bases and J by 6 bases, with 21 bases between them. Germline CDR1 SEHNR, CDR2 FQNEAQ (reference sequence). This CDR3 is built from 16 residues. The CDR3 region is CASSDRPKKYPDTQYF. The DNA of the CDR3 is TGTGCCAGCAGCGACCGACCGAAAAAATACCCGGATACGCAGTATTTT.

The V and J genes are TRBV6-6 and TRBJ1-1, with TRBD1 as a possible D gene (6 bases). Trimming left V 6 bases short and J 0 bases short, with 14 bases between. Germline lookup yields CDR1 MNHNY and CDR2 SVGAGI (reference sequence). The CDR3 covers 15 residues. The CDR3 loop reads CASRPQGSLNTEAFF. The CDR3 region has the DNA TGTGCCAGCAGACCCCAGGGGTCCCTGAACACTGAAGCTTTCTTT.

The chain couples TRBV7-3 to TRBJ2-7, with 11 positions matching TRBD2. The CDR3 is 15 amino acids. The V gene's germline CDR1 is SGHTA and CDR2 FQGTGA. V lost 5 bases and J lost 5; bases outside the gene matches: 8. Here the CDR3 reads CASSRTSGWGNEQYF. CDR3 DNA sequence: TGTGCCAGCAGCAGGACTAGCGGGTGGGGTAACGAGCAGTACTTC.

The J gene is TRBJ2-5, the V gene TRBV29-1; D is ambiguous. V lost 3 bases and J 4 bases, leaving 9 bases between the germline ends. This CDR3 region has 12 residues. The germline CDR1 and CDR2 sequences are SQVTM and ANQGSEA. For the CDR3, the DNA is TGCAGCGTTGACGCGATGGGAGAGACCCAGTACTTC. As protein: CSVDAMGETQYF.

V and J are TRBV5-7 and TRBJ1-5, with 9 bases lining up with TRBD1. TRBV5-7 is noted as an ORF with a role that remains uncertain. This CDR3 contains 15 residues. V was pared by 0 bases and J by 6 bases, with 4 bases of the junction left unmatched. CDR3 sequence (DNA): TGTGCCAGCAGCTTGGGAGGGACAGGGAGTCAGCCCCAGCATTTT. It codes for CASSLGGTGSQPQHF.

This chain connects TRBV5-6 to TRBJ2-3; a weak D match, TRBD1 (6 bases). The CDR3 sequence is 18 residues long. Germline assignment: CDR1 SGHDT and CDR2 YYEEEE. Trimming took off 0 bases at V and 2 bases at J, with 19 bases between the two ends. CDR3 in amino acids: CASSLGALGTTSTDTQYF. CDR3 DNA sequence: TGTGCCAGCAGCTTGGGGGCTCTCGGGACAACCTCCACAGATACGCAGTATTTT.

The CDR3 sequence is CASIQDRGETQYF. The CDR3 DNA follows: TGTGCCAGCATCCAGGACAGGGGGGAGACCCAGTACTTC. The rearrangement uses TRBV7-2 and TRBJ2-5; 10 bases align to TRBD1. This CDR3 is built from 13 residues. Per the germline V gene, CDR1 is SGHTA and CDR2 is FQGNSA. J lost 5 bases, V lost 7 bases, and 4 bases had no gene match.